The 24 T cell receptor beta chains reported below all come from one sample, sequenced in a study of response to subunit inactivated influenza vaccine listed by TCRdb under 2018. The library came from RT-PCR. The data were produced on an Illumina HiSeq 2500. TCRdb trimmed public reads at Q25 via fastp, called clones via MiXCR and kept in-frame beta chains. Each CDR3 protein appears once, grouped with its most common genes and DNA. In all, the sample holds hundreds of thousands of distinct CDR3 sequences, and 6% to 9% of those were seen once. The ten largest account for roughly 13% of the sample. The material sequenced was PBMCs from blood, taken around 25 months after vaccination. Receptors were obtained from a man aged 45 to 75 who received an inactivated influenza vaccine. Donor details come from another sample of the same person, matched by shared clones.

This clonotype was recorded many times. The rearrangement joins TRBV3-1 to TRBJ1-2; TRBD1 is a possible D gene (5 bases). CDR3 size: 13 residues. V gave up 5 bases and J gave up 4 bases, with 11 bases separating them. The V gene's germline CDR1 is LGHDT and CDR2 YNNKEL (reference sequence). CDR3 DNA sequence: TGTGCCAGCAGCGGGGGGGGATCCTATGGCTACACCTTC. As protein: CASSGGGSYGYTF.

This clonotype appeared many times. The J gene is TRBJ2-3, the V gene TRBV29-1; D ambiguous. The CDR3 spans 15 residues. Trimming left V 1 base short and J 0 bases short, with 11 bases between. Germline lookup yields CDR1 SQVTM and CDR2 ANQGSEA. The CDR3 region has the DNA TGCAGCGTTGAAGCGCCCGATAGGAGCACAGATACGCAGTATTTT. It encodes CSVEAPDRSTDTQYF.

In its sample, this clonotype was seen many times. At one end the junction does not follow the germline gene, possibly because of a read error. The chain has TRBV2 and TRBJ1-6, with 7 bases aligning to TRBD1. The CDR3 runs 15 residues. The germline CDR1 and CDR2 sequences are SNHLY and FYNNEI. CDR3 sequence reads: CASREGGARNSPLHF. DNA for the CDR3: TGTGCCAGCAGGGAAGGGGGCGCACGGAATTCACCCCTCCACTTT.

Only a few counts were recorded for this clonotype. Here the CDR3 reads CASSQDWTGGSYNEQFF. CDR3 in DNA: TGCGCCAGCAGCCAAGATTGGACAGGGGGCTCCTACAATGAGCAGTTCTTC. The chain is built from TRBV4-1 and TRBJ2-1, with 10 bases lining up with TRBD1. V lost 0 bases and J lost 0; bases outside the gene matches: 2. The germline V gene encodes CDR1 MGHRA and CDR2 YSYEKL. This CDR3 is 17 amino acids long.

There are many counts of this clonotype. The chain links TRBV6-1 to TRBJ1-5; 7 bases agree with TRBD1. The CDR3 is 15 amino acids. Germline trimming cut 6 bases from V and 3 bases from J; bases unmatched to any gene: 8. Germline V gives CDR1 MNHNS, CDR2 SASEGT. As DNA, the CDR3 is TGTGCCAGCAGGCGAGGAGGGGGCGACAATCAGCCCCAGCATTTT. Protein sequence: CASRRGGGDNQPQHF.

In its sample, this clonotype was seen many times. The V and J genes are TRBV3-1 and TRBJ2-5; D gene ambiguous. From germline, CDR1 is LGHDT and CDR2 YNNKEL (reference sequence). The germline V and J ends were trimmed by 4 bases and 0 bases, with 6 bases remaining between them. The length of the CDR3 is 13 residues. CDR3 protein: CASSLANQETQYF. CDR3 bases: TGTGCCAGCAGCCTGGCAAACCAAGAGACCCAGTACTTC.

This clonotype was counted many times. The chain couples TRBV29-1 to TRBJ1-3; possible D gene TRBD1, 5 bases. The CDR3 is 13 amino acids. V lost 6 bases to trimming and J lost 0 bases, with 9 bases between them. CDR1 is SQVTM, CDR2 ANQGSEA, per germline. The CDR3 DNA sequence: TGCAGCGTGGCAGGGATCTCTGGAAACACCATATATTTT. Its protein is CSVAGISGNTIYF.

The genes are TRBV20-1 and TRBJ1-1; 8 bases map to TRBD1. The V gene's germline CDR1 is DFQATT and CDR2 SNEGSKA (reference sequence). This CDR3 spans 13 amino acids. The CDR3 bases are TGCAGCGCAATACAGGGGGTGGTTAAAAGGGCTTTCTTT. Residues: CSAIQGVVKRAFF.

The chain recombines TRBV29-1 with TRBJ2-4; D possibly corresponds to TRBD1 (5 bases). Trimming took 6 bases from V and 7 from J, leaving 16 bases between them. Germline V lookup: CDR1 SQVTM, CDR2 ANQGSEA. This CDR3 comprises 13 residues. CDR3 loop: CSVDTNIGNIQYF. CDR3 nucleotides: TGCAGCGTGGACACGAACATAGGGAACATTCAGTACTTC.

V gene TRBV28 combines with J gene TRBJ2-1; TRBD1 might be the D (6 bases). V was trimmed by 1 base and J by 0 bases, leaving 16 bases between them. Germline loops: CDR1 MDHEN, CDR2 SYDVKM. There are 18 residues in the CDR3. CDR3 nucleotide sequence: TGTGCCAGCAGTTTATTCGGACAGTGGGGTTCCTCCTACAATGAGCAGTTCTTC. It translates to CASSLFGQWGSSYNEQFF.

The V gene is TRBV5-1, the J gene TRBJ2-7, with D maybe TRBD1 (6 bases). This CDR3 region has 13 residues. The V gene lost 4 bases and the J gene lost 7 bases, with 15 bases spanning the gap. Germline loops: CDR1 SGHRS, CDR2 YFSETQ. CDR3 sequence reads: CASSLPQGLEQYF. The CDR3 DNA follows: TGCGCCAGCAGCCTACCACAGGGTCTGGAGCAGTACTTC.

Many counts were recorded for this clonotype. The chain employs TRBV15 and TRBJ2-1, with D possibly being TRBD2 (6 bases). The length of the CDR3 is 16 residues. CDR1 is LNHNV, CDR2 YYDKDF, per germline (reference sequence). V was cut by 0 bases and J by 6 bases, with 15 bases left in between. The CDR3 DNA sequence: TGTGCCACCAGCAGAGATCAAGGAGGGGCTCTCAATGAGCAGTTCTTC. Translation gives CATSRDQGGALNEQFF. Based on the CDR3 plus reference TRBV15 and TRBJ2-1, the full variable domain is DAMVIQNPRYQVTQFGKPVTLSCSQTLNHNVMYWYQQKSSQAPKLLFHYYDKDFNNEADTPDNFQSRRPNTSFCFLDIRSPGLGDTAMYLCATSRDQGGALNEQFFGPGTRLTVL.

The chain is built from TRBV19 and TRBJ1-2, with TRBD1 matching 7 bases. V lost 7 bases, J lost 7 bases, and 9 bases stayed unmatched. Per germline, CDR1 LNHDA and CDR2 SQIVND (reference sequence). The CDR3 spans 13 residues. CDR3 bases: TGTGCCAGTACCCCTGAAGGGGGCTTTGGCTACACCTTC. Protein product: CASTPEGGFGYTF.

This clonotype occurred a few times. V gene TRBV29-1 combines with J gene TRBJ1-2, with a tentative D call TRBD1 (6 bases). The V end was cut by 4 bases, the J end by 8 bases, with 14 bases between. CDR3 size: 12 residues. Germline CDR1 SQVTM, CDR2 ANQGSEA. CDR3 loop: CSVVGQGNGYTF. The CDR3 DNA sequence: TGCAGCGTTGTAGGGCAGGGGAACGGCTACACCTTC. The full variable domain, with the rest looked up from reference TRBV29-1 and TRBJ1-2, is SAVISQKPSRDICQRGTSLTIQCQVDSQVTMMFWYRQQPGQSLTLIATANQGSEATYESGFVIDKFPISRPNLTFSTLTVSNMSPEDSSIYLCSVVGQGNGYTFGSGTRLTVV.

This clonotype was counted a few times. The rearrangement links TRBV5-1 to TRBJ1-4, with D possibly being TRBD1 (6 bases). The CDR3 sequence is 15 residues long. V lost 2 bases, J lost 5 bases, and 13 bases lay in between. Germline assignment: CDR1 SGHRS and CDR2 YFSETQ. The CDR3 DNA sequence: TGCGCCAGCAGCTTCGACGACAGGAACAATGAAAAACTGTTTTTT. It codes for CASSFDDRNNEKLFF.

This clonotype was seen a handful of times. The chain combines TRBV7-8 with TRBJ2-1; 10 bases match TRBD1. Losses at the gene ends were 5 bases for V and 9 bases for J; bases not matched to a gene: 7. CDR1 is SGHVS and CDR2 is FQNEAQ in the germline V gene. The length of the CDR3 is 14 residues. For the CDR3, the DNA is TGTGCCAGCAGCCCAATGGGACAGGGGTCTGAGCAGTTCTTC. Translation gives CASSPMGQGSEQFF.

The rearrangement joins TRBV6-2 or TRBV6-3 to TRBJ2-3; no firm D call. In germline, CDR1 is MNHEY, CDR2 SVGEGT. The CDR3 is 12 amino acids. Trimming removed 3 bases at V and 6 bases at J, with 7 bases between. The CDR3 nucleotides are TGTGCCAGCAGTTATTTGGGGGATACGCAGTATTTT. It codes for CASSYLGDTQYF.

This clonotype showed up just a few times. V gene TRBV5-6 combines with J gene TRBJ1-5; D ambiguous. V was shortened by 0 bases and J by 9 bases, with 10 bases between the two germline ends. Germline V gene data show CDR1 as SGHDT and CDR2 as YYEEEE. The CDR3 has 13 amino acids. The CDR3: CASSLGTTGPQHF. The CDR3 DNA reads TGTGCCAGCAGCTTGGGCACCACCGGGCCCCAGCATTTT.

This clonotype was seen at least ten times. The chain carries TRBV6-5 and TRBJ2-6, with D uncertain. Per the germline V gene, CDR1 is MNHEY and CDR2 is SVGAGI. The CDR3 sequence is 12 residues long. The V and J ends lost 2 bases and 12 bases respectively, with 8 bases between them. CDR3 loop: CASSYGPGVLTF. Written as DNA, the CDR3 is TGTGCCAGCAGTTACGGACCGGGCGTCCTGACTTTC.

The V call is TRBV20-1, the J call TRBJ2-1, with 12 positions matching TRBD2. The CDR3 extends over 16 amino acids. Germline CDR1 reads DFQATT; CDR2 reads SNEGSKA (reference sequence). V was pared by 0 bases and J by 5 bases, with 5 bases of the junction left unmatched. CDR3 in amino acids: CSARDRTSGENNEQFF. CDR3 DNA sequence: TGCAGTGCTAGAGATCGGACTAGCGGGGAAAACAATGAGCAGTTCTTC.

The chain combines TRBV20-1 with TRBJ1-2, with D perhaps matching TRBD1 (5 bases). The germline gives CDR1 DFQATT, CDR2 SNEGSKA (reference sequence). V lost 3 bases to trimming and J lost 4 bases, with 12 bases between them. There are 13 residues in the CDR3. CDR3 region: CSASRGPGYGYTF. The CDR3 DNA is TGCAGTGCTAGTAGGGGTCCGGGCTATGGCTACACCTTC.

The chain is built from TRBV20-1 and TRBJ2-3; TRBD2 matches at 9 bases. Germline-derived CDR1 and CDR2 are DFQATT and SNEGSKA (reference sequence). CDR3 size: 16 residues. V was clipped by 6 bases and J by 2 bases; unmatched bases: 12. Written as DNA, the CDR3 is TGCAGTGCAGAAGTACTAGCGGGTTTCGTCACAGATACGCAGTATTTT. It specifies CSAEVLAGFVTDTQYF.

This clonotype has a count of ten or more. This chain links TRBV4-1 with TRBJ2-4; 7 nucleotides line up with TRBD2. The CDR3 runs 22 residues. CDR1 is MGHRA, CDR2 YSYEKL, per germline. Trimming at V came to 0 bases and at J to 0 bases, leaving 20 bases not matched to a gene. CDR3 sequence (DNA): TGCGCCAGCAGCCAAGATTCAGGCCTCGGGGGGAGGGCCCCTTTAGCCAAAAACATTCAGTACTTC. Its protein is CASSQDSGLGGRAPLAKNIQYF.

This clonotype was observed a handful of times. The chain carries TRBV15 and TRBJ2-7; 9 bases fit TRBD2. Germline trimming cut 2 bases from V and 4 bases from J; bases unmatched to any gene: 6. Germline CDR1 reads LNHNV; CDR2 reads YYDKDF (reference sequence). The CDR3 runs 15 residues. CDR3 sequence (DNA): TGTGCCACCAGCAGATACCCTAGCGGGATTTACGAGCAGTACTTC. As protein: CATSRYPSGIYEQYF.